These T cell receptor beta chains were read from a single sample in a study of blood T cell repertoires in COVID-19. TCRdb keeps only in-frame clones here, not all; method: immunoSEQ multiplex PCR. The sample includes 150,000 or so clones, approximately 86% of them seen just once. The sample was PBMCs or T cells enriched from blood (not recorded which). The receptors stem from a woman aged 40-49 years who had been exposed to COVID-19. The CDR3 runs from the conserved cysteine through the conserved F or W. The order of the fields is CDR3 protein, CDR3 DNA, D gene, clone size, J gene, V gene. The D gene is left open where the match is weak. Some rows have no size entry. The others give once, few or many, or a class for an expanded clone.

CASSLVQMNTGELFF | TGTGCCAGCAGCTTAGTACAGATGAACACCGGGGAGCTGTTTTTT | NA | few | TRBJ2-2 | TRBV7-9
CASSPMAGTGGEIEQYF | TGTGCCAGCTCACCCATGGCCGGGACAGGGGGCGAGATCGAGCAGTACTTC | TRBD1 | NA | TRBJ2-7 | TRBV18
CASSAGTGGGQPQHF | TGTGCCAGCAGCGCCGGGACAGGGGGTGGTCAGCCCCAGCATTTT | TRBD1 | NA | TRBJ1-5 | TRBV9
CASTFENDRGWRSPLHF | TGTGCCAGCACCTTCGAGAATGACAGGGGATGGCGATCACCCCTCCACTTT | TRBD1 | NA | TRBJ1-6 | TRBV7-9
CASSLTGGFGDSYNEQFF | TGTGCCAGCAGCTTGACAGGGGGCTTTGGGGACTCCTACAATGAGCAGTTCTTC | TRBD1 | NA | TRBJ2-1 | TRBV7-9
CASSPPGRGVYGYTF | TGTGCCAGCAGTCCTCCGGGACGGGGGGTTTATGGCTACACCTTC | NA | NA | TRBJ1-2 | TRBV6-5
CASRAFYGYTF | TGTGCCAGCAGGGCATTCTATGGCTACACCTTC | NA | NA | TRBJ1-2 | TRBV6-5
CASSPVGSGKYNEQFF | TGTGCCAGCAGCCCGGTGGGTAGCGGGAAGTACAATGAGCAGTTCTTC | TRBD2 | NA | TRBJ2-1 | TRBV7-8
CATRGRASGELFF | TGTGCCACCAGGGGGAGGGCCTCCGGGGAGCTGTTTTTT | TRBD2 | NA | TRBJ2-2 | TRBV24-1
CASSPTGMGEKLFF | TGTGCCAGCAGCCCAACAGGGATGGGGGAAAAACTGTTTTTT | NA | NA | TRBJ1-4 | TRBV9
CASSLGQGAAYEQYF | TGCGCCAGCAGCTTGGGACAGGGAGCAGCCTACGAGCAGTACTTC | TRBD1 | once | TRBJ2-7 | TRBV5-1
CASSLLIGTANPYEQYF | TGTGCCAGCAGCCTCCTCATCGGGACAGCGAACCCCTACGAGCAGTACTTC | TRBD1 | NA | TRBJ2-7 | TRBV3-1/TRBV3-2
CASSFRGQDGYTF | TGTGCCAGCAGCTTCAGGGGCCAGGATGGCTACACCTTC | NA | NA | TRBJ1-2 | TRBV5-4
CASSLIAPEQFF | TGTGCCAGCAGCTTAATAGCTCCTGAGCAGTTCTTC | NA | few | TRBJ2-1 | TRBV7-9
CAISDLGEEQFF | TGTGCCATCAGTGATCTCGGGGAAGAGCAGTTCTTC | NA | NA | TRBJ2-1 | TRBV10-3
CASSPGQLYEQYF | TGTGCCAGCAGCCCGGGACAGCTTTACGAGCAGTACTTC | TRBD1 | NA | TRBJ2-7 | TRBV5-4
CASSPQETQYF | TGTGCCAGCAGCCCACAAGAGACCCAGTACTTC | NA | NA | TRBJ2-5 | TRBV7-2
CASSRGTGVNTEAFF | TGTGCCAGCTCACGCGGGACAGGGGTGAACACTGAAGCTTTCTTT | TRBD1 | NA | TRBJ1-1 | TRBV18
CASSSGQGTEAFF | TGTGCCAGTAGTAGTGGACAAGGCACTGAAGCTTTCTTT | NA | few | TRBJ1-1 | TRBV19
CASSYSRSSGSNEQFF | TGTGCCAGCAGTTACTCAAGAAGTAGCGGGAGTAATGAGCAGTTCTTC | TRBD2 | NA | TRBJ2-1 | TRBV6-2/TRBV6-3
CASSSTPVTGGYEQYF | TGTGCCAGCAGTTCTACCCCGGTGACAGGGGGGTACGAGCAGTACTTC | TRBD1 | NA | TRBJ2-7 | TRBV27
CASSLVVGRTYEQYF | TGCGCCAGCAGCTTGGTAGTGGGGCGGACCTACGAGCAGTACTTC | NA | NA | TRBJ2-7 | TRBV5-1
CSVVWSQETQYF | TGCAGCGTTGTCTGGAGCCAAGAGACCCAGTACTTC | NA | NA | TRBJ2-5 | TRBV29-1
CASSFMGALWDTEAFF | TGTGCCAGCAGCTTCATGGGGGCCCTCTGGGACACTGAAGCTTTCTTT | NA | NA | TRBJ1-1 | TRBV11-2
CASSLSYPAGQYEQYF | TGCGCCAGCAGCTTAAGCTATCCAGCGGGGCAGTACGAGCAGTACTTC | TRBD2 | NA | TRBJ2-7 | TRBV5-1
CSVDEGFGGATEAFF | TGCAGCGTTGATGAAGGGTTCGGAGGGGCCACTGAAGCTTTCTTT | NA | NA | TRBJ1-1 | TRBV29-1
CASSLGLAYEQYF | TGTGCCAGCAGCTTAGGACTAGCTTACGAGCAGTACTTC | TRBD2 | NA | TRBJ2-7 | TRBV11-2
CASSLDGTGSTDTQYF | TGCGCCAGCAGCTTGGACGGGACTGGTAGCACAGATACGCAGTATTTT | NA | NA | TRBJ2-3 | TRBV5-1
CASSYGGQGYGYTF | TGTGCCAGCAGTTACGGGGGACAGGGGTACGGCTACACCTTC | TRBD1 | NA | TRBJ1-2 | TRBV6-5
CASSPGLISQPQHF | TGTGCCAGCAGTCCAGGACTCATATCCCAGCCCCAGCATTTT | NA | many | TRBJ1-5 | TRBV27
CSVDRLENTGELFF | TGCAGCGTTGACCGTCTAGAAAACACCGGGGAGCTGTTTTTT | NA | NA | TRBJ2-2 | TRBV29-1
CASSRNTEAFF | TGTGCCAGCAGCAGGAACACTGAAGCTTTCTTT | NA | NA | TRBJ1-1 | TRBV6-5
CASSYSTDMNTEAFF | TGTGCCAGCAGTTACTCGACAGATATGAACACTGAAGCTTTCTTT | NA | NA | TRBJ1-1 | TRBV6-5
CSATRGTGVEQYF | TGCAGCGCCACGAGGGGGACAGGGGTCGAGCAGTACTTC | TRBD1 | few | TRBJ2-7 | TRBV29-1
CASSLGGLFNEKLFF | TGTGCCAGCAGCTTAGGGGGGCTCTTTAATGAAAAACTGTTTTTT | NA | once | TRBJ1-4 | TRBV7-8
CASSSADRAAGNTIYF | TGCGCCAGCAGCTCGGCAGACAGGGCAGCTGGAAACACCATATATTTT | TRBD1 | NA | TRBJ1-3 | TRBV5-1
CASSQDLTGRQPQHF | TGCGCCAGCAGCCAAGATCTGACAGGGCGGCAGCCCCAGCATTTT | TRBD1 | NA | TRBJ1-5 | TRBV4-3
CASSQLGSYNEQFF | TGTGCCAGCAGCCAACTAGGTTCCTACAATGAGCAGTTCTTC | NA | NA | TRBJ2-1 | TRBV11-2
CASSLALLGQGVNQPQHF | TGTGCCAGCAGCTTAGCGCTCCTGGGACAGGGAGTCAATCAGCCCCAGCATTTT | TRBD1 | NA | TRBJ1-5 | TRBV7-8
CASSFAPGGDTEAFF | TGTGCCAGCAGTTTTGCTCCGGGAGGGGACACTGAAGCTTTCTTT | NA | NA | TRBJ1-1 | TRBV27
CSAAGPNTEAFF | TGCAGCGCTGCGGGCCCAAACACTGAAGCTTTCTTT | NA | once | TRBJ1-1 | TRBV29-1
CASADDDKGNGANVLTF | TGTGCCAGCGCTGATGATGACAAGGGGAACGGGGCCAACGTCCTGACTTTC | NA | NA | TRBJ2-6 | TRBV7-9
CATGDTYNEQFF | TGTGCTACAGGGGACACTTACAATGAGCAGTTCTTC | TRBD1 | NA | TRBJ2-1 | TRBV28
CASSIQTGMKEPLHF | TGTGCCAGCAGTATCCAGACAGGGATGAAAGAACCCCTCCACTTT | TRBD1 | once | TRBJ1-6 | TRBV6-5
CATLSGAYEQYF | TGTGCCACCCTTAGCGGGGCCTACGAGCAGTACTTC | TRBD2 | NA | TRBJ2-7 | TRBV25-1
CASSVTVTDTQYF | TGTGCCAGCAGCGTCACAGTCACAGATACGCAGTATTTT | NA | NA | TRBJ2-3 | TRBV7-3
CASSLRGTDTQYF | TGTGCCAGCAGCTTAAGGGGAACAGATACGCAGTATTTT | NA | NA | TRBJ2-3 | TRBV5-6